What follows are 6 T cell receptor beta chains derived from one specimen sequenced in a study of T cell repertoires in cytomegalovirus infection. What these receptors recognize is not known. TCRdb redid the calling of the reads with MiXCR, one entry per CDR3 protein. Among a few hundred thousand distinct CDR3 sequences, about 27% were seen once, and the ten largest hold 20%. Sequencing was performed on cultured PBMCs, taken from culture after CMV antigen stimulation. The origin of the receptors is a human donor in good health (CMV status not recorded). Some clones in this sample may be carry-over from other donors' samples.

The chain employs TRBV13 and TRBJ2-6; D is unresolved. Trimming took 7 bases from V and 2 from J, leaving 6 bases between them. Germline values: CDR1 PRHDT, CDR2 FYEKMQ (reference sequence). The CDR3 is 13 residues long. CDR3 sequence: CASIRAGANVLTF. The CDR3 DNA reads TGTGCCAGCATAAGGGCTGGGGCCAACGTCCTGACTTTC.

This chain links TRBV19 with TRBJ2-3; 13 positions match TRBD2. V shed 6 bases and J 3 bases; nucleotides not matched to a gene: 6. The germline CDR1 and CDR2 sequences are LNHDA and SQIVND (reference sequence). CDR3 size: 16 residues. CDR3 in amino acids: CASSWTSGRGTDTQYF. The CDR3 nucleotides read TGTGCCAGTAGCTGGACTAGCGGGAGAGGTACAGATACGCAGTATTTT.

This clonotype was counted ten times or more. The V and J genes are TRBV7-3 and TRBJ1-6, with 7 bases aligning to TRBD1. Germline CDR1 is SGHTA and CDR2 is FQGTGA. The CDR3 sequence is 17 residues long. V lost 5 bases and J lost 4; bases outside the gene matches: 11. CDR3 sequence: CASSRDGQGGYNSPLHF. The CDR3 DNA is TGTGCCAGCAGCCGAGATGGGCAGGGGGGATATAATTCACCCCTCCACTTT. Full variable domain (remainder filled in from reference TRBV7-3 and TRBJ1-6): GAGVSQTPSNKVTEKGKYVELRCDPISGHTALYWYRQSLGQGPEFLIYFQGTGAADDSGLPNDRFFAVRPEGSVSTLKIQRTERGDSAVYLCASSRDGQGGYNSPLHFGNGTRLTVT.

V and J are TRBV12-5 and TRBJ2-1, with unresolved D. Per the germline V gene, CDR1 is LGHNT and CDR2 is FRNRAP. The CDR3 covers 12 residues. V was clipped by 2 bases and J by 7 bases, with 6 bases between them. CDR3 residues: CASGLSGNEQFF. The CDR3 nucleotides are TGTGCTAGTGGTTTGTCCGGGAATGAGCAGTTCTTC. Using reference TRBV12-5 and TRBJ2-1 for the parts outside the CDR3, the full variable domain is DARVTQTPRHKVTEMGQEVTMRCQPILGHNTVFWYRQTMMQGLELLAYFRNRAPLDDSGMPKDRFSAEMPDATLATLKIQPSEPRDSAVYFCASGLSGNEQFFGPGTRLTVL.

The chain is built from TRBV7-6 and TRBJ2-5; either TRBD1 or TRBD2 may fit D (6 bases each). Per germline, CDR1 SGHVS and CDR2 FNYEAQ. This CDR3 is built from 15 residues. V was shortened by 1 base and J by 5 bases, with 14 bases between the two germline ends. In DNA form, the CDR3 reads TGTGCCAGCAGCTTAGGTCTAGGGGGACTGGAGACCCAGTACTTC. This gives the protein CASSLGLGGLETQYF.

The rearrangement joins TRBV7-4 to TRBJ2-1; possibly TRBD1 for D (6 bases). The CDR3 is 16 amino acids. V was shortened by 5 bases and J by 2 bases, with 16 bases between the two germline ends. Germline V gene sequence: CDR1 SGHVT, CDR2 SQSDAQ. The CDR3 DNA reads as TGTGCCAGCAGCCTACAGGGTCTTAGCGCCTACAATGAGCAGTTCTTC. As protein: CASSLQGLSAYNEQFF.